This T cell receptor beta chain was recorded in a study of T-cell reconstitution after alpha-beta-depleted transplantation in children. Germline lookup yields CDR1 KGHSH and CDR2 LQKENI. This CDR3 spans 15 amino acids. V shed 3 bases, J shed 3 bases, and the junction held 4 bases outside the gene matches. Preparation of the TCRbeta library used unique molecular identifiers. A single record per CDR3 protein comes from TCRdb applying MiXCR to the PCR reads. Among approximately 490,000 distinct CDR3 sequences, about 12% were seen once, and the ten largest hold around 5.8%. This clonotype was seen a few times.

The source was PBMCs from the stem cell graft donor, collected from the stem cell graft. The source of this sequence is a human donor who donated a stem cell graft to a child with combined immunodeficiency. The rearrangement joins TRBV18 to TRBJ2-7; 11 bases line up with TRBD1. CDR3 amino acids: CASSPGTGGNYEQYF. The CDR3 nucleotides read TGTGCCAGCTCACCTGGGACAGGGGGGAACTACGAGCAGTACTTC. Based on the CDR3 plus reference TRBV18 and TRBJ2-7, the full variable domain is NAGVMQNPRHLVRRRGQEARLRCSPMKGHSHVYWYRQLPEEGLKFMVYLQKENIIDESGMPKERFSAEFPKEGPSILRIQQVVRGDSAAYFCASSPGTGGNYEQYFGPGTRLTVT.